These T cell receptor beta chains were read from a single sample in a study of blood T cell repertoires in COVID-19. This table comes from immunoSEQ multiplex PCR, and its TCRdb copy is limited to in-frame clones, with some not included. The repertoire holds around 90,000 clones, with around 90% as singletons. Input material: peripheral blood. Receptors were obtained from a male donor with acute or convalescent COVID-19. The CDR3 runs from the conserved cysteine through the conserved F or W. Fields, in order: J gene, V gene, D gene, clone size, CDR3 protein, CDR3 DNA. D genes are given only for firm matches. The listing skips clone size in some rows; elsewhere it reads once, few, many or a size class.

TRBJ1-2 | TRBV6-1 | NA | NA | CASSEDTGMGYTF | TGTGCCAGCAGTGAGGACACAGGAATGGGCTACACCTTC
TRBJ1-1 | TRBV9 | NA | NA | CASSVEGVWSEAFF | TGTGCCAGCAGCGTAGAAGGTGTTTGGAGTGAAGCTTTCTTT
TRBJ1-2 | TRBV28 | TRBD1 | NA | CASRLQGNYGYTF | TGTGCCAGCAGATTACAGGGGAATTATGGCTACACCTTC
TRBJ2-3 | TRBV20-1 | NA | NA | CSASPGYADTQYF | TGCAGTGCTAGTCCAGGGTATGCAGATACGCAGTATTTT
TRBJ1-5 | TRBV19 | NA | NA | CASSIAGQGYSNQPQHF | TGTGCCAGTAGTATAGCCGGACAAGGATATAGCAATCAGCCCCAGCATTTT
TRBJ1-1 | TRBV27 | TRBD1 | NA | CASSLTGVGLVSNTEAFF | TGTGCCAGCAGTCTTACAGGGGTCGGATTAGTTTCGAACACTGAAGCTTTCTTT
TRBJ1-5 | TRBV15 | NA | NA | CATSRGSGSRMDQPQHF | TGTGCCACCAGCAGAGGAAGCGGCAGCCGAATGGACCAGCCCCAGCATTTT
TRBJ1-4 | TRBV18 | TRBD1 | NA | CASSSGMDRSEKLFF | TGTGCCAGCTCATCCGGCATGGACAGGAGTGAAAAACTGTTTTTT
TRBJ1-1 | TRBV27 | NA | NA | CASSLVQGNTEAFF | TGTGCCAGCAGTTTAGTACAGGGGAACACTGAAGCTTTCTTT
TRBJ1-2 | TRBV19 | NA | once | CASSMQAHGYTF | TGTGCCAGTAGTATGCAGGCTCATGGCTACACCTTC
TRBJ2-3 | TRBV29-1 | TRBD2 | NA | CSVEGLAGAFTDTQYF | TGCAGCGTTGAAGGACTAGCGGGGGCTTTCACAGATACGCAGTATTTT
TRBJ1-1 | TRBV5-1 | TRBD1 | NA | CASSARTGNTEAFF | TGCGCCAGCAGCGCCCGGACAGGAAACACTGAAGCTTTCTTT
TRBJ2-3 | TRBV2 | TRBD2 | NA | CASRRGGQVDTQYF | TGTGCCAGCAGACGCGGGGGGCAGGTAGATACGCAGTATTTT
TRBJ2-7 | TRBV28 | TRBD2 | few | CASRLTSGPYEQYF | TGTGCCAGCAGGTTGACTAGCGGCCCCTACGAGCAGTACTTC
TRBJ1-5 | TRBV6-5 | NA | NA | CAGWASRTNQPQHF | TGTGCCGGATGGGCCAGCCGCACCAATCAGCCCCAGCATTTT